One and the same sample provided the 21 T cell receptor beta chains below, sequenced in a study of cytomegalovirus exposure and HLA in healthy donors listed by TCRdb under 2017. To prepare the library, the immunoSEQ multiplex PCR assay was applied. For the multiplex PCR, a mixture combining 60 forward primers for TCR Vbeta segments and 13 reverse primers for TCR Jbeta segments was used. TCRdb's version of the immuneACCESS table is confined to in-frame rearrangements and falls short of the full clone set. An unresolved V gene accounts for under half of the shortfall where checked; the remainder is of unknown origin. This sample lists 100,000 to 150,000 clones; 80% to 90% were detected once. In total, the top ten clones hold more than 3.5% of the sample. Sequenced: PBMCs. Every receptor here comes from a woman aged 40 to 50 in good health and CMV-seropositive.

The V gene is TRBV27, the J gene TRBJ2-1; D perhaps matches TRBD2 (5 bases). CDR3 length: 16 amino acids. Trimming shortened V by 1 base and J by 0 bases, and 10 bases separated the two germline ends. The germline V gene has CDR1 MNHEY and CDR2 SMNVEV (reference sequence). In DNA form, the CDR3 reads TGTGCCAGCAGTTTATTGGGCGGGCCCTCCTACAATGAGCAGTTCTTC. Translating gives CASSLLGGPSYNEQFF.

The rearrangement uses TRBV29-1 and TRBJ2-1, with a weak D call TRBD2 (6 bases). Germline CDR1 reads SQVTM; CDR2 reads ANQGSEA. V lost 8 bases to trimming and J lost 4 bases, with 24 bases between them. The CDR3 is made up of 16 amino acids. CDR3 bases: TGCAGCATCCAGTGGGGGATAGCGAGCGGGTACAATGAGCAGTTCTTC. Translated, it gives CSIQWGIASGYNEQFF.

The chain is built from TRBV5-6 and TRBJ2-7, with D possibly TRBD2 on 5 matching bases. Germline V lookup: CDR1 SGHDT, CDR2 YYEEEE. The CDR3 extends over 14 amino acids. Trimming pared 2 bases from V and 2 bases from J, leaving 11 bases between. The CDR3 region is CASSFPSWPYEQYF. The CDR3 bases are TGTGCCAGCAGCTTCCCTAGCTGGCCCTACGAGCAGTACTTC.

The chain combines TRBV19 with TRBJ1-3, with D unresolved. Trimming took off 9 bases at V and 0 bases at J, with 6 bases between the two ends. The CDR3 contains 12 residues. CDR1 is LNHDA, CDR2 SQIVND, per germline (reference sequence). For the CDR3, the DNA is TGTGCCAGCGGGTCCTCTGGAAACACCATATATTTT. Its translation: CASGSSGNTIYF.

This chain joins TRBV6-5 and TRBJ1-1, with D possibly matching TRBD1 (5 bases). V was pared by 6 bases and J by 6 bases, with 17 bases between. Germline values: CDR1 MNHEY, CDR2 SVGAGI. CDR3 length: 14 residues. CDR3 bases: TGTGCCAGCAGAGTGGGGCAGGGTGGCTCTGAAGCTTTCTTT. Translating it yields CASRVGQGGSEAFF.

CDR3 residues: CASSSRSGTSGETQYF. The CDR3 DNA follows: TGCGCCAGCAGCTCACGGTCCGGGACTAGCGGAGAGACCCAGTACTTC. The chain carries TRBV5-1 and TRBJ2-5, with 11 bases that match TRBD2. V lost 3 bases to trimming and J lost 4 bases; unmatched junction nucleotides: 8. The germline V gene has CDR1 SGHRS and CDR2 YFSETQ. The CDR3 spans 16 residues.

The chain is built from TRBV6-4 and TRBJ2-1, with 7 bases that match TRBD2. V shed 0 bases, J shed 8 bases, and the junction held 1 base outside the gene matches. The V gene's germline CDR1 is MRHNA and CDR2 SNTAGT. The CDR3 loop spans 13 amino acids. The CDR3 is CASSDSGGDEQFF. The CDR3 nucleotides read TGTGCCAGCAGTGACTCGGGGGGGGATGAGCAGTTCTTC.

The chain has TRBV28 and TRBJ2-6; D is possibly TRBD2 (5 bases). CDR3 size: 15 residues. Germline CDR1 MDHEN, CDR2 SYDVKM. The V gene lost 6 bases and the J gene lost 0 bases, with 9 bases spanning the gap. CDR3 region: CASRNGVSGANVLTF. The CDR3 coding sequence is TGTGCCAGCAGAAACGGGGTCTCTGGGGCCAACGTCCTGACTTTC.

The gene calls are TRBV28 and TRBJ2-7; the D gene is possibly TRBD1 (6 bases). Trimming removed 5 bases at V and 4 bases at J, with 12 bases between. This CDR3 has 13 amino acids. Germline CDR1 reads MDHEN; CDR2 reads SYDVKM. The CDR3 sequence: CASSPEGDYEQYF. DNA for the CDR3: TGTGCCAGCAGTCCCGAGGGGGATTACGAGCAGTACTTC. Combining the CDR3 with reference TRBV28 and TRBJ2-7 gives the whole variable domain DVKVTQSSRYLVKRTGEKVFLECVQDMDHENMFWYRQDPGLGLRLIYFSYDVKMKEKGDIPEGYSVSREKKERFSLILESASTNQTSMYLCASSPEGDYEQYFGPGTRLTVT.

This rearrangement joins TRBV11-1 to TRBJ2-5, with D perhaps TRBD2 (5 bases). V was clipped by 1 base and J by 4 bases, with 25 bases between them. The germline V gene encodes CDR1 SGHAT and CDR2 FQDESV (reference sequence). The CDR3 has 19 residues. In DNA form, the CDR3 reads TGTGCCAGCAGCTTAGTGGGTGGAGGACGCGCCGGGATGGGAGAGACCCAGTACTTC. Translated: CASSLVGGGRAGMGETQYF.

The chain has TRBV9 and TRBJ1-3, with TRBD1 matching 7 bases. The ends lost 4 bases at V and 6 bases at J; junction bases unmatched: 7. The CDR3 covers 14 residues. Germline V gene lookup returns CDR1 SGDLS and CDR2 YYNGEE. In nucleotides, the CDR3 is TGTGCCAGCAGCCAGACAGGGATGGAAAACACCATATATTTT. It translates to CASSQTGMENTIYF.

V and J are TRBV21-1 and TRBJ1-3. TRBV21-1 is annotated as a pseudogene. The CDR3 runs to 14 residues. CDR3 nucleotides: TGTGCCGTCCCGGGACTGAGCTCTGGAAACACCATATATTTT. Its protein product is CAVPGLSSGNTIYF.

This clone showed up just once. The CDR3 sequence is CASSLKPGLASGEQYF. In DNA form, the CDR3 reads TGTGCCAGCAGTTTAAAACCGGGACTAGCCTCTGGCGAGCAGTACTTC. The chain recombines TRBV6-5 with TRBJ2-5, with TRBD2 identical over 9 bases. The J call may be faulty, since TRBJ2-7 better matches the DNA end. Germline V gene sequence: CDR1 MNHEY, CDR2 SVGAGI. This CDR3 comprises 16 residues.

The chain combines TRBV28 with TRBJ2-7; 7 bases are a match to TRBD2. Germline-derived CDR1 and CDR2 are MDHEN and SYDVKM. Unmatched junction bases numbered 8, after V lost 3 bases and J lost 3 bases. This CDR3 contains 15 residues. CDR3 region: CASSFWGEGGYEQYF. The CDR3 DNA is TGTGCCAGCAGTTTTTGGGGGGAGGGTGGCTACGAGCAGTACTTC.

V is TRBV5-8 and J is TRBJ1-5; 8 bases line up with TRBD1. The CDR3 sequence is 15 residues long. The V gene end was trimmed by 3 bases and the J gene end by 5 bases; junction bases not matched to a gene: 7. Germline CDR1 SGHTS, CDR2 YDEGEE. CDR3 sequence: CASSSRGTGYQPQHF. In nucleotides, the CDR3 is TGTGCCAGCAGCTCCCGCGGGACAGGATATCAGCCCCAGCATTTT.

This chain uses TRBV5-5 with TRBJ1-2; TRBD1 agrees at 12 bases. Germline V gene data show CDR1 as SGHKS and CDR2 as YYEKEE (reference sequence). The CDR3 loop spans 19 amino acids. V shed 2 bases and J 4 bases; nucleotides not matched to a gene: 15. The CDR3 coding sequence is TGTGCCAGCAGCTTAACAACCCGGGACAGGGGGCAGCATGGCTATGGCTACACCTTC. Translation gives CASSLTTRDRGQHGYGYTF. Full variable domain (outside the CDR3, taken from reference TRBV5-5 and TRBJ1-2): DAGVTQSPTHLIKTRGQQVTLRCSPISGHKSVSWYQQVLGQGPQFIFQYYEKEERGRGNFPDRFSARQFPNYSSELNVNALLLGDSALYLCASSLTTRDRGQHGYGYTFGSGTRLTVV.

The chain uses TRBV19 and TRBJ2-7; TRBD1 agrees at 9 bases. With V trimmed by 6 bases and J by 2 bases, 5 bases remained unmatched. This CDR3 is 14 amino acids long. Germline values: CDR1 LNHDA, CDR2 SQIVND (reference sequence). In DNA, the CDR3 is TGTGCCAGTAGAGGGGGACAGGGAGCCTACGAGCAGTACTTC. Protein product: CASRGGQGAYEQYF.

This chain connects TRBV9 to TRBJ1-1; D ambiguous. Looked up from germline, CDR1 is SGDLS and CDR2 is YYNGEE. CDR3 length: 13 residues. Trimming took off 3 bases at V and 1 base at J, with 7 bases between the two ends. This CDR3 is CASSASGNTEAFF. CDR3 nucleotides: TGTGCCAGCAGCGCCTCAGGGAACACTGAAGCTTTCTTT. The full variable domain, in which reference TRBV9 and TRBJ1-1 provide the parts outside the CDR3, is DSGVTQTPKHLITATGQRVTLRCSPRSGDLSVYWYQQSLDQGLQFLIQYYNGEERAKGNILERFSAQQFPDLHSELNLSSLELGDSALYFCASSASGNTEAFFGQGTRLTVV.

The chain joins TRBV9 to TRBJ2-3, with 7 bases that match TRBD2. After removal of 1 base from V and 0 bases from J, the junction contained 8 bases not matched to a gene. Germline CDR1 is SGDLS and CDR2 is YYNGEE. This CDR3 has 17 amino acids. The CDR3 is CASSVSPSGASTDTQYF. CDR3 nucleotides: TGTGCCAGCAGCGTATCGCCTAGCGGAGCTAGCACAGATACGCAGTATTTT. The variable domain in full, with the rest retrieved from reference TRBV9 and TRBJ2-3, is DSGVTQTPKHLITATGQRVTLRCSPRSGDLSVYWYQQSLDQGLQFLIQYYNGEERAKGNILERFSAQQFPDLHSELNLSSLELGDSALYFCASSVSPSGASTDTQYFGPGTRLTVL.

This clone was counted only a few times. The V and J genes are TRBV7-2 and TRBJ2-5, with a weak D call TRBD1 (5 bases). V was pared by 2 bases and J by 4 bases, with 20 bases between. Per germline, CDR1 SGHTA and CDR2 FQGNSA. There are 17 residues in the CDR3. The CDR3 sequence: CASSLFPRGVQGETQYF. The DNA for the CDR3 is TGTGCCAGCAGCTTATTCCCCCGAGGAGTGCAGGGAGAGACCCAGTACTTC.

The V and J genes are TRBV4-2 and TRBJ1-5; possible D gene TRBD1, 5 bases. V gave up 0 bases and J gave up 6 bases, with 15 bases separating them. The CDR3 has 16 residues. Germline V gene sequence: CDR1 LGHNA, CDR2 YNFKEQ. In nucleotides, the CDR3 is TGTGCCAGCAGCCAAGAACAGGCCTTAGGTAGTCAGCCCCAGCATTTT. This sequence encodes CASSQEQALGSQPQHF.